This T cell receptor (beta chain) originates from a study of regulatory T cells in long-lasting Graves disease. Overall study context: Persistence in Graves' disease denoted antithyroid drug use beyond 5 years alongside positive TSH receptor antibodies.

Assembly of TCR beta libraries relied on iRepertoire HTBI primers together with Arm-PCR of CDR3 regions. One entry per CDR3 protein, called by TCRdb with MiXCR from the multiplex PCR reads. The sample has 450,000 or so distinct CDR3 sequences; roughly 22% are singletons. This clonotype has more than one count but fewer than ten. Antigen unknown. As for time point: persistent/refractory GD, antithyroid drugs over 5 years with positive TRAb. The TCR library was made from RNA extracted from PBMCs. Graves' disease diagnoses used American Thyroid Association guidelines. Study-level points and caveats: Public clonotype sharing was higher in persistent than newly diagnosed patients. Those with persistent Graves' had less TCR diversity than newly diagnosed patients.

With 3 bases clipped from V and 1 base from J, the junction kept 1 base outside the gene matches. CDR1 is KGHSH, CDR2 LQKENI, per germline. The CDR3 is 16 residues long. The V call is TRBV18, the J call TRBJ2-5, with 14 bases fitting TRBD2. The source was peripheral blood mononuclear cells (PBMCs), collected when the disease was refractory, from a patient treated with antithyroid drugs. The sequence was collected from a female donor with Graves disease. The CDR3 protein is CASSPGTSGSQETQYF. For the CDR3, the DNA is TGTGCCAGCTCACCGGGGACTAGCGGGAGCCAAGAGACCCAGTACTTC.